The 27 T cell receptor beta chains in this list originate from one sample, sequenced in a study of siplizumab effects on memory and regulatory T cells. Clones were sequenced by immunoSEQ multiplex PCR, and TCRdb holds only the in-frame ones, with some missing. The data show about 50,000 clones, over 90% seen once. Sequencing was carried out using CD8+ T cells sorted from blood. The origin of the receptors is a human donor in good health.

The V call is TRBV28, the J call TRBJ2-7, with D possibly matching TRBD2 (5 bases). Germline CDR1 reads MDHEN; CDR2 reads SYDVKM. V lost 3 bases, J lost 6 bases, and 9 bases lay in between. There are 12 residues in the CDR3. The CDR3 loop reads CASSLWSGEQYF. CDR3 coding DNA: TGTGCCAGCAGTTTGTGGAGCGGCGAGCAGTACTTC.

This chain joins TRBV4-2 and TRBJ2-2; 9 bases are shared with TRBD2. Unmatched junction bases numbered 5, after V lost 0 bases and J lost 6 bases. The length of the CDR3 is 16 residues. From germline, CDR1 is LGHNA and CDR2 YNFKEQ. CDR3 DNA: TGTGCCAGCAGCCAAGAAGGCGGGAGGGCCCCCGGGGAGCTGTTTTTT. Translation: CASSQEGGRAPGELFF.

The chain joins TRBV19 to TRBJ2-1; D gene uncertain. Trimming removed 2 bases at V and 5 bases at J, with 10 bases between. The germline V gene has CDR1 LNHDA and CDR2 SQIVND (reference sequence). The CDR3 totals 14 residues. CDR3 sequence reads: CASSIRQRNNEQFF. The CDR3 DNA reads as TGTGCCAGTAGTATAAGGCAGCGTAACAATGAGCAGTTCTTC.

The V and J genes are TRBV28 and TRBJ1-1; 7 nucleotides match TRBD1. The germline CDR1 and CDR2 sequences are MDHEN and SYDVKM. The CDR3 spans 15 residues. V lost 2 bases and J lost 0; bases outside the gene matches: 3. CDR3 loop: CASSLLTGVNTEAFF. The CDR3 coding sequence is TGTGCCAGCAGTTTACTTACAGGGGTGAACACTGAAGCTTTCTTT.

V gene TRBV28 combines with J gene TRBJ2-1; unclear D gene. The CDR3 is made up of 14 amino acids. Germline loops: CDR1 MDHEN, CDR2 SYDVKM. Trimming shortened V by 5 bases and J by 6 bases, and 14 bases separated the two germline ends. CDR3 sequence (DNA): TGTGCCAGCAGTGCCCGCTTGTCCCGCAATGAGCAGTTCTTC. It specifies CASSARLSRNEQFF. The full variable domain, completed using reference TRBV28 and TRBJ2-1, is DVKVTQSSRYLVKRTGEKVFLECVQDMDHENMFWYRQDPGLGLRLIYFSYDVKMKEKGDIPEGYSVSREKKERFSLILESASTNQTSMYLCASSARLSRNEQFFGPGTRLTVL.

This chain joins TRBV28 and TRBJ1-2; maybe TRBD1 (5 bases). Germline V gene data show CDR1 as MDHEN and CDR2 as SYDVKM. The V and J ends lost 2 bases and 3 bases respectively, with 10 bases between them. The CDR3 is 14 amino acids. CDR3 sequence (DNA): TGTGCCAGCAGTTTAAGGGGAATTGACTATGGCTACACCTTC. Encoded protein: CASSLRGIDYGYTF.

The chain links TRBV9 to TRBJ2-7, with 7 nucleotides matching TRBD2. The CDR3 sequence is 15 residues long. J was trimmed by 5 bases and V by 0 bases; bases with no gene match: 8. Germline CDR1 and CDR2: SGDLS and YYNGEE. CDR3 nucleotide sequence: TGTGCCAGCAGCGTAGGCGGCGGGAGTATGAACGAGCAGTACTTC. This translates into CASSVGGGSMNEQYF.

The chain links TRBV16 to TRBJ1-5; tentatively, D is TRBD1 (5 bases). V was shortened by 1 base and J by 3 bases, with 10 bases between the two germline ends. The germline V gene encodes CDR1 KGHSY and CDR2 FQNENV. This CDR3 region has 15 residues. The CDR3 here is CASSQFGGTNQPQHF. The CDR3 DNA reads as TGTGCCAGCAGCCAATTCGGGGGGACCAATCAGCCCCAGCATTTT. The complete variable domain, with remaining parts taken from reference TRBV16 and TRBJ1-5, reads GEEVAQTPKHLVRGEGQKAKLYCAPIKGHSYVFWYQQVLKNEFKFLISFQNENVFDETGMPKERFSAKCLPNSPCSLEIQATKLEDSAVYFCASSQFGGTNQPQHFGDGTRLSIL.

This clone was seen once. The chain employs TRBV10-1 and TRBJ2-1; 7 positions match TRBD2. CDR1 is WNHNN and CDR2 is SYGVQD in the germline V gene (reference sequence). This CDR3 region has 15 residues. J lost 5 bases, V lost 3 bases, and 7 bases had no gene match. CDR3 in DNA: TGCGCCAGCAGTGAAAATGCGGGAGACCACAATGAGCAGTTCTTC. It encodes CASSENAGDHNEQFF.

J is TRBJ2-1 and V is TRBV5-6, with TRBD2 matching over 7 bases. The ends lost 2 bases at V and 7 bases at J; junction bases unmatched: 3. CDR3 length: 13 amino acids. The V gene's germline CDR1 is SGHDT and CDR2 YYEEEE. CDR3 nucleotides: TGTGCCAGCAGCTTAGGGACTACGAATGAGCAGTTCTTC. This sequence encodes CASSLGTTNEQFF.

V and J are TRBV10-2 and TRBJ1-6; 9 bases match TRBD1. Germline CDR1 reads WSHSY; CDR2 reads SAAADI. V shed 0 bases, J shed 10 bases, and the junction held 7 bases outside the gene matches. The CDR3 loop spans 16 amino acids. The CDR3 DNA reads as TGCGCCAGCAGTGAGTCGGGGGACAGGGCCGGATCACCCCTCCACTTT. This sequence encodes CASSESGDRAGSPLHF.

The chain recombines TRBV7-3 with TRBJ2-7; D possibly matches TRBD1 or TRBD2 (5 bases each). CDR1 and CDR2 (germline): SGHTA, FQGTGA. Trimming pared 2 bases from V and 1 base from J, leaving 15 bases between. This CDR3 has 16 residues. For the CDR3, the DNA is TGTGCCAGCAGCTTAGGACCACGGGGCGCATCCTACGAGCAGTACTTC. It translates to CASSLGPRGASYEQYF.

The rearrangement links TRBV5-5 to TRBJ1-4; D call uncertain. The CDR3 is made up of 15 amino acids. CDR1 and CDR2 (germline): SGHKS, YYEKEE (reference sequence). V lost 0 bases to trimming and J lost 7 bases, with 13 bases between them. CDR3 residues: CASSLAGHSAEKLFF. In DNA, the CDR3 is TGTGCCAGCAGCTTGGCCGGCCATTCAGCTGAAAAACTGTTTTTT.

This clone was seen more than once but under ten times. The V gene is TRBV19, the J gene TRBJ2-6; TRBD1 matches at 11 bases. Trimming cost V 5 bases and J 0 bases; bases outside gene matches: 0. This CDR3 has 16 amino acids. The germline CDR1 and CDR2 sequences are LNHDA and SQIVND (reference sequence). CDR3 amino acids: CASSGTGGSGANVLTF. In DNA, the CDR3 is TGTGCCAGTAGTGGGACAGGGGGCTCTGGGGCCAACGTCCTGACTTTC.

CDR3 sequence (DNA): TGTGCCAGAGGGGCTGGCAGCGAGTTTGAAGCTTTCTTT. Translated: CARGAGSEFEAFF. The chain recombines TRBV5-3 with TRBJ1-1, with a tentative D call TRBD1 (5 bases). TRBV5-3 is flagged as an ORF with uncertain function. The V and J ends lost 7 bases and 7 bases respectively, with 17 bases between them. The CDR3 runs to 13 residues.

This chain connects TRBV27 to TRBJ1-2; no reliable D call. CDR1 and CDR2 from the germline V gene are MNHEY and SMNVEV (reference sequence). Deletions cut 3 bases from V and 5 bases from J, with 10 bases between. The CDR3 consists of 13 residues. CDR3 DNA: TGTGCCAGCAGTTTTTCCGGTAATTATGGCTACACCTTC. Translating gives CASSFSGNYGYTF.

The rearrangement uses TRBV5-5 and TRBJ1-1, with TRBD1 matching over 7 bases. J gave up 2 bases and V 4 bases, and 8 bases lay outside the gene matches. The CDR3 loop spans 15 amino acids. The germline CDR1 and CDR2 sequences are SGHKS and YYEKEE (reference sequence). The DNA of the CDR3 is TGTGCCAGCAGCCCTTGGACAGGCCACAACACTGAAGCTTTCTTT. Its translation is CASSPWTGHNTEAFF. Together with reference TRBV5-5 and TRBJ1-1, the CDR3 gives the full variable domain: DAGVTQSPTHLIKTRGQQVTLRCSPISGHKSVSWYQQVLGQGPQFIFQYYEKEERGRGNFPDRFSARQFPNYSSELNVNALLLGDSALYLCASSPWTGHNTEAFFGQGTRLTVV.

A word on this clone: Distinct nucleotide sequences in the sample also encode this CDR3. The V gene is TRBV29-1, the J gene TRBJ2-7; 9 bases agree with TRBD2. The CDR3 length is 13 residues. The trim removed 3 bases at V and 6 bases at J, leaving 6 bases unmatched. Germline loops: CDR1 SQVTM, CDR2 ANQGSEA. Written as DNA, the CDR3 is TGCAGCGTTGACGGAGCGGGAGGTAGCGAGCAGTACTTC. Its protein product is CSVDGAGGSEQYF.

The chain combines TRBV5-4 with TRBJ1-1, with 8 bases that match TRBD1. V lost 2 bases and J lost 1; bases outside the gene matches: 4. CDR1 SGHNT and CDR2 YYREEE come from the germline V gene (reference sequence). The CDR3 has 15 amino acids. The CDR3, as DNA: TGTGCCAGCAGCTTCCACGGGACAGGGAACACTGAAGCTTTCTTT. Its translation: CASSFHGTGNTEAFF.

The chain joins TRBV7-9 to TRBJ2-1; D is unresolved. Germline CDR1 SEHNR, CDR2 FQNEAQ (reference sequence). The CDR3 length is 12 residues. V shed 1 base and J shed 10 bases, with 8 bases lying between them. The CDR3 region is CASSLEGTEQFF. CDR3 in DNA: TGTGCCAGCAGCTTAGAGGGAACCGAGCAGTTCTTC.

This clone was counted once. The chain employs TRBV27 and TRBJ2-7, with D possibly being TRBD1 (6 bases). CDR3 length equals 14 residues. CDR1 is MNHEY, CDR2 SMNVEV, per germline (reference sequence). Trimming shortened V by 6 bases and J by 0 bases, and 12 bases separated the two germline ends. This CDR3 reads CASSSDRSSYEQYF. In DNA form, the CDR3 reads TGTGCCAGCAGCAGCGACAGGAGCTCCTACGAGCAGTACTTC.

The V call is TRBV10-1, the J call TRBJ2-1; D is uncertain. CDR3 length: 15 residues. Trimming stripped 3 bases from V and 0 bases from J, with 9 bases between. Germline V gene sequence: CDR1 WNHNN, CDR2 SYGVQD (reference sequence). The CDR3 DNA is TGCGCCAGCAGTGACTCACCGGACTCCTACAATGAGCAGTTCTTC. Encoded protein: CASSDSPDSYNEQFF.

The chain links TRBV11-2 to TRBJ2-1, with D unclear. Germline V lookup: CDR1 SGHAT, CDR2 FQNNGV. The V gene lost 2 bases and the J gene lost 1 base, with 9 bases spanning the gap. The CDR3 is 15 amino acids. CDR3 coding DNA: TGTGCCAGCAGCTTAAACCGAAGGTCCTACAATGAGCAGTTCTTC. Amino acid sequence: CASSLNRRSYNEQFF.

The V gene is TRBV27, the J gene TRBJ2-1; 9 positions agree with TRBD2. CDR1 is MNHEY, CDR2 SMNVEV, per germline (reference sequence). V lost 7 bases, J lost 2 bases, and 6 bases stayed unmatched. The CDR3 spans 15 residues. The CDR3 DNA sequence: TGTGCCAGCACCAACGGACTAGCGACCTACAATGAGCAGTTCTTC. Protein product: CASTNGLATYNEQFF.

The chain uses TRBV27 and TRBJ2-7; D gene ambiguous. The CDR3 loop spans 16 amino acids. Trimming cost V 1 base and J 4 bases, with 17 bases left between them. Germline V lookup: CDR1 MNHEY, CDR2 SMNVEV (reference sequence). The CDR3 bases are TGTGCCAGCAGTTTATTTTACTCCCCCGACGGGTACGAGCAGTACTTC. It yields the protein CASSLFYSPDGYEQYF.

V usage is TRBV6-6 and J usage is TRBJ1-1; D gene unclear. The CDR3 has 13 amino acids. CDR1 is MNHNY, CDR2 SVGAGI, per germline (reference sequence). V was trimmed by 6 bases and J by 1 base, leaving 9 bases between them. The CDR3: CASSDGANTEAFF. Written as DNA, the CDR3 is TGTGCCAGCAGCGACGGTGCGAACACTGAAGCTTTCTTT.

This chain links TRBV5-5 with TRBJ1-1, with a weak D call TRBD1 (5 bases). CDR1 is SGHKS and CDR2 is YYEKEE in the germline V gene (reference sequence). V lost 2 bases to trimming and J lost 5 bases, with 13 bases between them. The CDR3 spans 14 residues. CDR3 in amino acids: CASSLTGAETEAFF. The CDR3 coding sequence is TGTGCCAGCAGCTTAACCGGGGCGGAAACTGAAGCTTTCTTT.